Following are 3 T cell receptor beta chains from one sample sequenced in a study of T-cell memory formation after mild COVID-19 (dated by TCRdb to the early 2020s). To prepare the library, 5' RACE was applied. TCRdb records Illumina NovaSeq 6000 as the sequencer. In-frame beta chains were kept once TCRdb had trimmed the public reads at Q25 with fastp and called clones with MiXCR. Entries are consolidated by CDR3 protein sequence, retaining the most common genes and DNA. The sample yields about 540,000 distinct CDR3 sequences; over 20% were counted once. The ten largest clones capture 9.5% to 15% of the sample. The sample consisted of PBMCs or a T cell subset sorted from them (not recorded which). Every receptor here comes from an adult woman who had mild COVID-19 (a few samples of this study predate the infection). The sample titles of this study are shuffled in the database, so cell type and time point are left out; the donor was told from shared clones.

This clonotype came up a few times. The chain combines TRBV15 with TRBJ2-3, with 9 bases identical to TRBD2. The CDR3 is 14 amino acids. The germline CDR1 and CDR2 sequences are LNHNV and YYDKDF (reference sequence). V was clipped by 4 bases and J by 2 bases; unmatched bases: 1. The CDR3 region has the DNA TGTGCCACCAGCACGGGACTAGCCACAGATACGCAGTATTTT. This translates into CATSTGLATDTQYF.

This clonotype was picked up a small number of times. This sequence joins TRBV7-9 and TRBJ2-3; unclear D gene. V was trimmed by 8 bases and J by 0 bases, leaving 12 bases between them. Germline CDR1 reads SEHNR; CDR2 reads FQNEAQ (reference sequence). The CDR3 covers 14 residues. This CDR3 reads CASADHYSTDTQYF. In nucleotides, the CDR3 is TGTGCCAGCGCGGACCACTATAGCACAGATACGCAGTATTTT.

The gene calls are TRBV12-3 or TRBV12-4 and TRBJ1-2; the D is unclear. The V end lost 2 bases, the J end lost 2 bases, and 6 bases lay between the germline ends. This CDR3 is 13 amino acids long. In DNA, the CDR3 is TGTGCCAGCAGTTTATCTTTAAACTATGGCTACACCTTC. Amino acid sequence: CASSLSLNYGYTF.